This T cell receptor beta chain derives from a study of blood T cell repertoires in COVID-19 (dated by TCRdb to 2018 to 2020). Describing the broader study: The collaborator samples originated in the United States, Italy and Spain and spanned the acute and convalescent phases of COVID-19. The material from the prospective study consisted of cDNA or gDNA derived from T cells, B-cell-depleted T cells, or PBMCs. Deeply sampled blood TCRbeta repertoires from subjects exposed to, actively infected with, or recovered from COVID-19 were included in the dataset. The repertoires were released in a freely available public database intended as a resource for research on the immune response to SARS-CoV-2. The samples were drawn from the first 160 participants of the ongoing ImmuneRACE study and from 1,200 or so subjects provided by 6 global collaborators. The sample metadata nearly always contained a de-identified subject ID, COVID-19 status, age in years and sex. Where available, HLA class I and class II types were obtained from metadata supplied by the sample provider rather than from assay-based typing.

Participants in the prospective study were enrolled through a virtual design, were aged roughly 18 to 100 years, and lived in approximately 25 United States geographic areas. In the prospective study, participants were assigned to cohorts based on the clinical history participants reported in a screening survey and a study questionnaire. Recovered participants in ImmuneRACE Cohort 3 were defined by two consecutive negative NP/OP PCR tests, clearance by a healthcare professional, or resolution of symptoms. In the prospective study, mobile phlebotomists collected whole blood, serum and a nasopharyngeal or oropharyngeal swab from each participant. Over a roughly 2-month period, participants in the prospective study had the option of providing additional blood draws and questionnaires. Blood samples from the prospective study were shipped frozen or at room temperature prior to DNA extraction. The paper as a whole reports these results and caveats: The amount of clinical and demographic metadata varied by source and participant and was provided uncurated.

The CDR3 covers 15 residues, taking in both the cysteine and the phenylalanine. Here the CDR3 DNA is all that survives: 45 bases in frame from base 1. CDR1 LNHDA and CDR2 SQIVND are derived from the germline V gene (reference sequence). Trimming accounts for 1 base at V and 2 bases at J, while the number of junction bases matched to no gene is 3. The immunoSEQ Assay, a bias-controlled multiplex PCR, was used to amplify TCRbeta CDR3 regions from genomic DNA. Per the source publication's procedure: Nucleated cell counts per sample were estimated from amplification of reference gene primers within the assay. Sequence reads were collapsed and filtered to measure the absolute abundance of every unique TCRbeta CDR3 rearrangement. For each sample, productive Simpson clonality was calculated by taking the square root of Simpson's diversity index across productive rearrangements. Here the immuneACCESS table is served through TCRdb, limited to in-frame sequences with V and J called. Missing clones are a known gap in these copies; in checked studies unresolved V genes cover under half, and the rest lacks a known reason. V and J calls and clone size are given by that table; D and trimming were obtained from the DNA. The sample table shows a few hundred thousand clones, and about nine tenths are seen once. Approximately 3% of the sample is in the top ten clones.

On this clone: Its antigen has not been determined. No base qualities exist here, and no much larger clone lies one base off it.

This TCR was recovered from a woman in her forties or fifties who had recovered from COVID-19. Sequencing used PBMCs or T cells enriched from blood (not recorded which). This sequence uses TRBV19 and TRBJ1-2; 8 bases in the junction line up with TRBD1. The nucleotide sequence is given as TGTGCCAGTAGTATAGTGCAGGGGGCGAACTATGGCTACACCTTC. Translated, it gives CASSIVQGANYGYTF.